Listed below are T cell receptor beta chains from one sample, sequenced in a study of cytomegalovirus exposure and HLA in healthy donors. TCRdb's table, derived via immunoSEQ multiplex PCR, lists solely in-frame clones and lacks some. The repertoire includes over 250,000 clones, roughly nine tenths of them detected once, and over 1% sits in the top ten. Sequenced input: PBMCs. The receptors here all came from a woman aged 25-40 years in good health and CMV-seropositive. Each CDR3 is given without its conserved first and last residue. Each record gives: V gene, J gene, CDR3 protein.

>TRBV7-9|TRBJ2-5
ASSLGTSVETQY
>TRBV9|TRBJ2-7
ASSETGTTYEQY
>TRBV7-3|TRBJ2-3
ASSLTSGSTDTQY
>TRBV6-1|TRBJ2-1
ASSEANSDSYNEQF
>TRBV6-1|TRBJ1-2
ASRDRGNGYT
>TRBV6-5|TRBJ2-1
ASSYEGNEQF
>TRBV4-3|TRBJ2-2
ASSPRQTDSYTGELF
>TRBV27|TRBJ2-1
ASSFFAGGPYNEQF
>TRBV28|TRBJ2-1
ASSFYGSYNEQF
>TRBV9|TRBJ1-2
ASSVEDRGRYGYT
>TRBV30|TRBJ1-2
AWSVGQPGS
>TRBV13|TRBJ2-2
ASSTQGATGELF
>TRBV29-1|TRBJ2-2
SVGAVGTGELF
>TRBV7-9|TRBJ2-1
ASSSPDVDEQF
>TRBV30|TRBJ2-3
AWRGVLLPGLTSLRTPDTQY
>TRBV2|TRBJ2-1
ASSGDIYNEQF
>TRBV6-6|TRBJ1-2
ASSPTNGGGADGYT
>TRBV11-1|TRBJ2-1
ASSPKRGSYNEQF
>TRBV6-6|TRBJ2-3
ASSLSGGRVDTQY
>TRBV2|TRBJ2-7
ASSVQIYEQY
>TRBV11-3|TRBJ2-7
ASSLQYRDEQY
>TRBV6-5|TRBJ1-3
ASSYSGVQGNTIY
>TRBV27|TRBJ2-7
ASSYSGQGGTYEQY
>TRBV6-1|TRBJ1-3
ASSEEVGNTIY
>TRBV6-1|TRBJ2-7
ASSEPDDRKRRSYEQY
>TRBV5-4|TRBJ2-1
ASSLGGGISEQF
>TRBV2|TRBJ2-7
ASSEASTGISYEQY
>TRBV6-6|TRBJ2-7
ASSYSPAGGYEQY
>TRBV13|TRBJ2-1
ASSRLAGGNYNEQF
>TRBV7-9|TRBJ2-1
ASSPRLGLDNEQF
>TRBV28|TRBJ2-2
AIRAGTNTGELF
>TRBV28|TRBJ1-5
ASRDTGVRGNQPQH
>TRBV7-8|TRBJ2-3
ASSSTGLSTDTQY
>TRBV7-3|TRBJ2-1
ASSLSGLAGYNEQF
>TRBV7-6|TRBJ2-7
ASSPGLAGTYEQY
>TRBV6-5|TRBJ2-6
ASSHGTAGANVLT
>TRBV11-2|TRBJ1-2
ASSDRDGGYT
>TRBV18|TRBJ2-2
ASSGDRSYTGELF
>TRBV19|TRBJ1-4
ASSIPGTGFEKLF
>TRBV2|TRBJ2-7
ASSEDGLAVSYEQY
>TRBV5-4|TRBJ2-1
ASSFRDRYYNEQF
>TRBV11-2|TRBJ2-7
ASSLGGLAGYEQY
>TRBV30|TRBJ1-1
AWSVLRTGNTEAF
>TRBV27|TRBJ2-3
ASSLWGGRTDTQY
>TRBV18|TRBJ2-3
ASSLAGGPLDTQY
>TRBV30|TRBJ1-5
AWSKRRFNQPQH
>TRBV7-3|TRBJ2-1
ASSLGLSSYNEQF
>TRBV5-1|TRBJ2-2
ASSLQSGQGGTGELF
>TRBV5-4|TRBJ1-2
ASSGGGGYT
>TRBV28|TRBJ2-3
ASSTGMGVSSSGRVSYRTQY
>TRBV5-1|TRBJ2-7
ASSTNRGYEQY
>TRBV27|TRBJ2-5
ASSFWAGQETQY
>TRBV28|TRBJ1-6
ASSSDIVSPLH
>TRBV6-5|TRBJ1-5
ASSYRAGVSNQPQH
>TRBV6-5|TRBJ2-3
ASSYSGIGTDTQY